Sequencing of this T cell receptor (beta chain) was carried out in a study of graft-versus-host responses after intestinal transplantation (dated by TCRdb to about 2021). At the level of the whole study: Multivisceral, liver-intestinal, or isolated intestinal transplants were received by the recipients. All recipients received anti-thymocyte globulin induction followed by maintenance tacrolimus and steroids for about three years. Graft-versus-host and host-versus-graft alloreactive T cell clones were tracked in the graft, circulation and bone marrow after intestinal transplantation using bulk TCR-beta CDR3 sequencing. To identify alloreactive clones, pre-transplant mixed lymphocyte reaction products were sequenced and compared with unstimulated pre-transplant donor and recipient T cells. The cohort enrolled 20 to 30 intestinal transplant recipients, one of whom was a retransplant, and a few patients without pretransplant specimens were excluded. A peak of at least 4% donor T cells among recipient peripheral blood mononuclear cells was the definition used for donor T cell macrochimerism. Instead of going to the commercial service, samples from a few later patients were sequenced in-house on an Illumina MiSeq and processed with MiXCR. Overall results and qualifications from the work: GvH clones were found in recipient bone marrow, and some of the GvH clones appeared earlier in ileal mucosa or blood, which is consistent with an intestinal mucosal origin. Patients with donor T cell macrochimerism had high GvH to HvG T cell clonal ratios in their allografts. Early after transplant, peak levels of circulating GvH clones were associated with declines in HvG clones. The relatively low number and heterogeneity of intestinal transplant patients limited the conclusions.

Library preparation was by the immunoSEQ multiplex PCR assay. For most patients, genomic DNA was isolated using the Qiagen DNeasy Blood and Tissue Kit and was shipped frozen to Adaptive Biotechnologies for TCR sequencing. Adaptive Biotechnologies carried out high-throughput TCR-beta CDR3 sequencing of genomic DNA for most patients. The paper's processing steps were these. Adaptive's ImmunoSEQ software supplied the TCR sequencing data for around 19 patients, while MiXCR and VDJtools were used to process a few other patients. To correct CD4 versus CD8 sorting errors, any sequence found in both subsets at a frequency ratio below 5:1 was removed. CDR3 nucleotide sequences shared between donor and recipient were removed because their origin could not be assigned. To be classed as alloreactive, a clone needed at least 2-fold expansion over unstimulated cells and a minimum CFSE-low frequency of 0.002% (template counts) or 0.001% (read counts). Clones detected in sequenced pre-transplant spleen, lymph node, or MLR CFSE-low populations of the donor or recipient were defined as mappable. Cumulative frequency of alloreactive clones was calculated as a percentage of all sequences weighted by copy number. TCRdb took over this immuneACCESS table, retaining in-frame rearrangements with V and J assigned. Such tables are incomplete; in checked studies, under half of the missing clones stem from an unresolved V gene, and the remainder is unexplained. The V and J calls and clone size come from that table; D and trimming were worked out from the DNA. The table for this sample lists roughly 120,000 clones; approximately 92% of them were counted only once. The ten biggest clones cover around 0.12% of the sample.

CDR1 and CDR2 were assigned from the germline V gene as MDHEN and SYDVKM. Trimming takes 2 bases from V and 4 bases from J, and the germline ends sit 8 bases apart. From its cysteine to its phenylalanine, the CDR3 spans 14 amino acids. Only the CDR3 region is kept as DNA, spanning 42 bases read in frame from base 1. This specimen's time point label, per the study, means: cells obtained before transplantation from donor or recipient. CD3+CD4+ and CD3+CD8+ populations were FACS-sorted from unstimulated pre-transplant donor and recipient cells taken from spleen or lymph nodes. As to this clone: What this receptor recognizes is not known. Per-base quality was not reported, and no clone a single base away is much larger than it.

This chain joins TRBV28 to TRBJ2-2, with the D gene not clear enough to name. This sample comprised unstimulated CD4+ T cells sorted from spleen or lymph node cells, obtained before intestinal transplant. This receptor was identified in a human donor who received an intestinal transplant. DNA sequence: TGTGCCAGCAGTTTACCCCGCCCCACCGGGGAGCTGTTTTTT. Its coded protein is CASSLPRPTGELFF.